The 21 T cell receptor beta chains below come from one sample, sequenced in a study of OX40 agonist ivuxolimab in advanced cancers. Produced via immunoSEQ multiplex PCR; TCRdb's table is partial and in-frame only. The table has tens of thousands of clones, over 70% seen once. Material: CD4+ or CD8+ T cells sorted from blood, obtained in a trial of the OX40 agonist ivuxolimab. The receptors here all came from an adult with an advanced solid tumor such as melanoma, head and neck, liver or kidney cancer.

The rearrangement uses TRBV14 and TRBJ2-1, with 9 bases that match TRBD2. With 7 bases clipped from V and 10 bases from J, the junction kept 17 bases outside the gene matches. Germline V CDR1 and CDR2: SGHDN, FVKESK. This CDR3 has 16 amino acids. The CDR3 is CASTEGGLAGSFEQFF. The CDR3 nucleotides are TGTGCCAGCACCGAAGGCGGCCTAGCGGGAAGTTTCGAGCAGTTCTTC.

The table lists this clone with a count of one. V gene TRBV28 combines with J gene TRBJ1-4, with no clear D. Trimming took 6 bases from V and 5 from J, leaving 13 bases between them. Per germline, CDR1 MDHEN and CDR2 SYDVKM. This CDR3 comprises 14 residues. In DNA, the CDR3 is TGTGCCAGCAGGGTGGACTTGCCAAATGAAAAACTGTTTTTT. It translates to CASRVDLPNEKLFF. Drawing the rest from reference TRBV28 and TRBJ1-4, the complete variable domain is DVKVTQSSRYLVKRTGEKVFLECVQDMDHENMFWYRQDPGLGLRLIYFSYDVKMKEKGDIPEGYSVSREKKERFSLILESASTNQTSMYLCASRVDLPNEKLFFGSGTQLSVL.

The CDR3 nucleotides read TGTGCCAGCAGTGAACTGGACTACGAGCAGTACTTC. This translates into CASSELDYEQYF. This chain connects TRBV2 to TRBJ2-7; D is ambiguous. The V and J ends lost 2 bases and 3 bases respectively, with 5 bases between them. Germline V gene data show CDR1 as SNHLY and CDR2 as FYNNEI. The CDR3 is made up of 12 amino acids.

The chain joins TRBV7-9 to TRBJ2-5, with D unclear. V was clipped by 4 bases and J by 2 bases, with 11 bases between them. The CDR3 length is 14 residues. Germline assignment: CDR1 SEHNR and CDR2 FQNEAQ (reference sequence). The DNA of the CDR3 is TGTGCCAGCAGCTCAAGACTGGCGCAAGAGACCCAGTACTTC. It yields the protein CASSSRLAQETQYF.

This clone showed up just a few times. The chain uses TRBV2 and TRBJ1-6; 7 nucleotides agree with TRBD1. Germline CDR1 is SNHLY and CDR2 is FYNNEI. CDR3 length equals 16 residues. V lost 6 bases, J lost 7 bases, and 12 bases stayed unmatched. This CDR3 is CASRTRQGGWNSPLHF. The CDR3, as DNA: TGTGCCAGCAGGACACGACAGGGAGGATGGAATTCACCCCTCCACTTT.

This clone was seen only a few times. The chain has TRBV19 and TRBJ2-7; 10 bases fit TRBD1. This CDR3 is 15 amino acids long. Germline CDR1 and CDR2: LNHDA and SQIVND (reference sequence). V was clipped by 3 bases and J by 2 bases; unmatched bases: 4. CDR3 sequence reads: CASSISGQGAYEQYF. CDR3 nucleotides: TGTGCCAGTAGTATTTCCGGACAGGGGGCCTACGAGCAGTACTTC. Drawing the rest from reference TRBV19 and TRBJ2-7, the complete variable domain is DGGITQSPKYLFRKEGQNVTLSCEQNLNHDAMYWYRQDPGQGLRLIYYSQIVNDFQKGDIAEGYSVSREKKESFPLTVTSAQKNPTAFYLCASSISGQGAYEQYFGPGTRLTVT.

In its sample, this clone was seen once. The genes are TRBV25-1 and TRBJ2-7; perhaps TRBD1 as D (5 bases). The CDR3 length is 12 residues. Between the trimmed V and J ends, which lost 4 bases and 3 bases, there was a span of 7 bases. Germline CDR1 and CDR2: MGHDK and SYGVNS. The CDR3 here is CASSGQFYEQYF. The CDR3 coding sequence is TGTGCCAGCAGTGGACAGTTCTACGAGCAGTACTTC.

The genes are TRBV4-3 and TRBJ2-3; 8 bases fit TRBD2. CDR3 size: 17 residues. Trimming cost V 2 bases and J 1 base; bases outside gene matches: 8. The germline CDR1 and CDR2 sequences are LGHNA and YSLEER. CDR3 residues: CASSQLILRGGTDTQYF. The CDR3 nucleotides are TGCGCCAGCAGCCAACTAATATTGCGGGGGGGCACAGATACGCAGTATTTT.

V gene TRBV27 combines with J gene TRBJ1-1; the D gene is possibly TRBD1 (6 bases). CDR3 length equals 13 residues. Trimming cost V 6 bases and J 5 bases, with 13 bases left between them. Germline CDR1 is MNHEY and CDR2 is SMNVEV (reference sequence). Written as DNA, the CDR3 is TGTGCCAGCAGCACAACAGGGCGGACTGAAGCTTTCTTT. Translated: CASSTTGRTEAFF.

J is TRBJ1-2 and V is TRBV4-1; D gene unclear. Germline V lookup: CDR1 MGHRA, CDR2 YSYEKL. This CDR3 is built from 15 residues. V lost 5 bases, J lost 4 bases, and 17 bases lay in between. In DNA, the CDR3 is TGCGCCAGCAGCGTGTGGAACCGAAAGACCTATGGCTACACCTTC. This sequence encodes CASSVWNRKTYGYTF.

The gene calls are TRBV5-1 and TRBJ1-2; the D gene is possibly TRBD1 (5 bases). The CDR3 contains 14 residues. With 2 bases removed from V and 2 bases from J, the gap between germline ends came to 10 bases. CDR1 and CDR2 from the germline V gene are SGHRS and YFSETQ. Here the CDR3 DNA reads TGCGCCAGCAGCTTAGGGGAGTTGAACTATGGCTACACCTTC. Translated: CASSLGELNYGYTF.

This sequence joins TRBV7-3 and TRBJ2-3; possible D gene TRBD2, 7 bases. Germline loops: CDR1 SGHTA, CDR2 FQGTGA. V lost 2 bases and J 4 bases, leaving 13 bases between the germline ends. The CDR3 totals 15 residues. CDR3 nucleotide sequence: TGTGCCAGCAGCTTAGTGCAGGGGAGGGCAGATACGCAGTATTTT. Protein sequence: CASSLVQGRADTQYF.

CDR3 in DNA: TGTGCCAGCAGACCTAATGCGGGACTAGCGGGTTACGAGCAGTACTTC. This encodes CASRPNAGLAGYEQYF. This chain connects TRBV7-2 to TRBJ2-7, with 12 bases that match TRBD2. Per the germline V gene, CDR1 is SGHTA and CDR2 is FQGNSA. The CDR3 covers 16 residues. Trimming took 6 bases from V and 4 from J; bases not matched to a gene: 10.

The chain carries TRBV6-5 and TRBJ1-1, with D unclear. V lost 6 bases and J lost 7, with 9 bases in between. The germline gives CDR1 MNHEY, CDR2 SVGAGI. CDR3 length: 11 residues. CDR3 sequence: CASRERGEAFF. CDR3 coding DNA: TGTGCCAGCAGGGAACGGGGTGAAGCTTTCTTT.

The J gene is TRBJ1-5, the V gene TRBV2; TRBD1 matches at 8 bases. Germline loops: CDR1 SNHLY, CDR2 FYNNEI. This CDR3 is 16 amino acids long. The junction had 9 bases not matched to a gene; V was cut back by 2 bases and J by 6 bases. CDR3: CASSEYAQGVGQPQHF. CDR3 nucleotide sequence: TGTGCCAGCAGTGAATACGCACAGGGGGTGGGTCAGCCCCAGCATTTT. The full variable domain, with the rest looked up from reference TRBV2 and TRBJ1-5, is EPEVTQTPSHQVTQMGQEVILRCVPISNHLYFYWYRQILGQKVEFLVSFYNNEISEKSEIFDDQFSVERPDGSNFTLKIRSTKLEDSAMYFCASSEYAQGVGQPQHFGDGTRLSIL.

V is TRBV7-9 and J is TRBJ2-5; 8 bases fit TRBD1. Trimming removed 5 bases from V and 4 bases from J; junction bases left unmatched: 3. In germline, CDR1 is SEHNR, CDR2 FQNEAQ (reference sequence). The CDR3 has 13 amino acids. In DNA form, the CDR3 reads TGTGCCAGCAGCCCCAGGGGGCCAGAGACCCAGTACTTC. Translated, it gives CASSPRGPETQYF. The full variable domain, with the rest looked up from reference TRBV7-9 and TRBJ2-5, is DTGVSQNPRHKITKRGQNVTFRCDPISEHNRLYWYRQTLGQGPEFLTYFQNEAQLEKSRLLSDRFSAERPKGSFSTLEIQRTEQGDSAMYLCASSPRGPETQYFGPGTRLLVL.

The chain uses TRBV9 and TRBJ2-1; unclear D gene. Trimming shortened V by 0 bases and J by 5 bases, and 12 bases separated the two germline ends. The CDR3 is 15 amino acids. CDR1 and CDR2 from the germline V gene are SGDLS and YYNGEE. The CDR3 DNA reads TGTGCCAGCAGCGTAGCTCCCCTCTTGGACAATGAGCAGTTCTTC. Translating it yields CASSVAPLLDNEQFF.

The chain is built from TRBV30 and TRBJ2-5; D not certain. The tail of the sequence fits TRBJ2-7 better, so the J call may be wrong. The CDR3 is 12 residues long. Germline lookup yields CDR1 GTSNPN and CDR2 SVGIG (reference sequence). The DNA for the CDR3 is TGTGCCTGGAGTAGGACCTCCTACGAGCAGTACTTC. This codes for CAWSRTSYEQYF.

The V and J genes are TRBV29-1 and TRBJ1-3, with D maybe TRBD1 (5 bases). Trimming removed 7 bases from V and 1 base from J, with 14 bases in between. CDR3 length: 14 residues. Germline CDR1 is SQVTM and CDR2 is ANQGSEA. CDR3 in amino acids: CSAGLGGSGNTIYF. CDR3 sequence (DNA): TGCAGCGCCGGCCTGGGGGGATCTGGAAACACCATATATTTT.

The chain joins TRBV30 to TRBJ2-1; the D is unclear. V was cut by 1 base and J by 0 bases, with 7 bases left in between. This CDR3 comprises 14 residues. Germline CDR1 is GTSNPN and CDR2 is SVGIG (reference sequence). The CDR3 here is CAWSGTSSYNEQFF. CDR3 DNA sequence: TGTGCCTGGAGTGGAACCAGCTCCTACAATGAGCAGTTCTTC.

The chain is built from TRBV5-1 and TRBJ2-1; no clear D gene. This CDR3 is 15 amino acids long. Trimming stripped 4 bases from V and 0 bases from J, with 11 bases between. From germline, CDR1 is SGHRS and CDR2 YFSETQ. The CDR3: CASSPEGDSYNEQFF. As DNA, the CDR3 is TGCGCCAGCAGCCCGGAAGGTGACTCCTACAATGAGCAGTTCTTC.